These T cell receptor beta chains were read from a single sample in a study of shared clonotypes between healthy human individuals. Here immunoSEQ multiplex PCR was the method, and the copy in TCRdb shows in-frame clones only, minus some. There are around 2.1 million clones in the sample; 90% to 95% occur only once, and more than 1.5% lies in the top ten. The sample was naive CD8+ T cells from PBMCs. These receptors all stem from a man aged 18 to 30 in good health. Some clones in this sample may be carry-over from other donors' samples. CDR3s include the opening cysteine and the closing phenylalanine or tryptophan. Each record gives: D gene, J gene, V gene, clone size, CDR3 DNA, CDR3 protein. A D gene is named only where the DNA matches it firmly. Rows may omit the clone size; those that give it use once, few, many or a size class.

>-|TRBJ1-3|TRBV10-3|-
TGTGCCACCGGGGAACGGGGAAACACCATATATTTT
CATGERGNTIYF
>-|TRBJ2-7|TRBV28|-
TGTGCCAGCATCGGGTTAATCAGCTACGAGCAGTACTTC
CASIGLISYEQYF
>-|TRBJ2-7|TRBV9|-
TGTGCCAGCAGTACCGGGACTTTGGACGAGCAGTACTTC
CASSTGTLDEQYF
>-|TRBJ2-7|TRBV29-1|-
TGCAGCGTTGTAGCGGGACAGGAGTCCTACGAGCAGTACTTC
CSVVAGQESYEQYF
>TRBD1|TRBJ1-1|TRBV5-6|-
TGTGCCAGCAGCCGACAGGGGGCGTATGCTTTCTTT
CASSRQGAYAFF
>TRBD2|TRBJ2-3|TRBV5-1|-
TGCGCCAGCAGTGACGGACTAGCGGGAGGGAGGGTGACAGATACGCAGTATTTT
CASSDGLAGGRVTDTQYF
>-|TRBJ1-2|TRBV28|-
TGTGCCAGCAGCCCCCTCGCCTCCTATGGCTACACCTTC
CASSPLASYGYTF
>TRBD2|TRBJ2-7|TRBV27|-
TGTGCCAGCAGTCTAAGCCTAGCGGGAGCCAACGAGCAGTACTTC
CASSLSLAGANEQYF
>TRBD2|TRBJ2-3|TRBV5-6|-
TGTGCCAGCAGCTTTTTAAAGGCACTAGCGGGGAACACAGATACGCAGTATTTT
CASSFLKALAGNTDTQYF
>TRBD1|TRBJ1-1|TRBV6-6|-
TGTGCCAGCAGTTCTTGGACAGGGGAAGATACTGAAGCTTTCTTT
CASSSWTGEDTEAFF
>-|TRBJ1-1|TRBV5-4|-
TGTGCCAGCACAGGAGCGGGGTGGCCTGAAGCTTTCTTT
CASTGAGWPEAFF
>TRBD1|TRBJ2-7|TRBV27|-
TGTGCCAGCAGTTTAATCCCAGGGGGAAATCCTACGAAGCAGTACTTC
CASSLIPGGNPTKQYF
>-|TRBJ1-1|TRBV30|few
TGTGCCTGGAGTTACGGGGGGGGCGAAGCTTTCTTT
CAWSYGGGEAFF
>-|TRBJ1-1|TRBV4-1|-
TGCGCCAGCAGCCTCCTCGGCGGGGGGAACACTGAAGCTTTCTTT
CASSLLGGGNTEAFF
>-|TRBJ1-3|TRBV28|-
TGTGCCAGCAGCTGGAGGGCGCTTGGAAACACCATATATTTT
CASSWRALGNTIYF
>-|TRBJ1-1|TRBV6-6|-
TGTGCCAGCAGTTACTCTATGGGCACTGAAGCTTTCTTT
CASSYSMGTEAFF
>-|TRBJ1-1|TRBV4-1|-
TGCGCCAGCAGCCAAGATCGGGACAAGCGAGGCACTGAAGCTTTCTTT
CASSQDRDKRGTEAFF
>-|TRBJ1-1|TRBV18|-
TGTGCCAGCTCACCACTACAAGTTCTAGCAGGAGCTGACACTGAAGCTTTCTTT
CASSPLQVLAGADTEAFF
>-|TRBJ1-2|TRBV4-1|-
TGCGCCAGCAGCCTGGCACGGTCTGGGAACTTTGCTAACTATGGCTACACCTTC
CASSLARSGNFANYGYTF
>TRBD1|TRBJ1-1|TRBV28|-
TGTGCCAGCAGTTTTAGGCAGGGAGGGGGCGACACTGAAGCTTTCTTT
CASSFRQGGGDTEAFF
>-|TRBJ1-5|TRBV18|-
TGTGCCAGCTCACCGGGAAGGGGTGGCAATCAGCCCCAGCATTTT
CASSPGRGGNQPQHF
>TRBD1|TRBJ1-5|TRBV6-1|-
TGTGCCAGCAGTGGCCGCCTGGGACAGTTTAATCAGCCCCAGCATTTT
CASSGRLGQFNQPQHF
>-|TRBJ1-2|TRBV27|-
TGTGCCAGCAGTCCATATAGTCGGGGAACCCATGGCTACACCTTC
CASSPYSRGTHGYTF
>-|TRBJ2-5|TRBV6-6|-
TGTGCCAGCAGTTGGGGTGAGACCCAGTACTTC
CASSWGETQYF
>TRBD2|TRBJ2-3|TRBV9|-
TGTGCCAGCAGCGTAGAGTTCGGAGACACGGGACTAGCGATCACAGATACGCAGTATTTT
CASSVEFGDTGLAITDTQYF
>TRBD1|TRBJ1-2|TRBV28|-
TGTGCCAGCAGTCCGGGACAGGGTTCGTTATATGGCTACACCTTC
CASSPGQGSLYGYTF
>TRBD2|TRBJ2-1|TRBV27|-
TGTGCCAGCAGTTTATTATCTAGAGGCGGGAGCTACAATGAGCAGTTCTTC
CASSLLSRGGSYNEQFF
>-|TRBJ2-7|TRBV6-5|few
TGTGCCAGCAGTTATGCTACCCCCAGGGCGGGCTACGAGCAGTACTTC
CASSYATPRAGYEQYF
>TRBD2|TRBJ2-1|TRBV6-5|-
TGTGCCCGGGAGGCCCTAGCGGGACCCTACAATGAGCAGTTCTTC
CAREALAGPYNEQFF
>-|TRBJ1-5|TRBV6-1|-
TGTGCCAGCAGTGATACGGGTATTAGCAATCAGCCCCAGCATTTT
CASSDTGISNQPQHF
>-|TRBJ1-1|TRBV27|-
TGTGCCAGCGAAAGTCTGACCGGTTCGGGGGGGAACACTGAAGCTTTCTTT
CASESLTGSGGNTEAFF
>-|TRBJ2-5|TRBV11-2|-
TGTGCCAGCAGCTTAGGAGGGGGTGGGACCCAGTACTTC
CASSLGGGGTQYF
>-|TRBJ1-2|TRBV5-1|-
TGCGCCAGCAGCCAGGGAGGCCCGATACAAGCTAACTATGGCTACACCTTC
CASSQGGPIQANYGYTF
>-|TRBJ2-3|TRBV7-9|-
TGTGCCAGCAGCTTGAGGGAGGATAGCACAGATACGCAGTATTTT
CASSLREDSTDTQYF
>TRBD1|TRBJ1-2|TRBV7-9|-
TGTGCCAGCAGTACTTGGGTATCCGGAACAGGGGACTATGGCTACACCTTC
CASSTWVSGTGDYGYTF
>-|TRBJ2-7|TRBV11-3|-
TGTGCCAGCAGCTTAGCGGCGGGACCGATCTACGAGCAGTACTTC
CASSLAAGPIYEQYF
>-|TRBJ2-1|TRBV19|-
TGTGCCAGTAGTATTGGGGGAGTCGGGAATGAGCAGTTCTTC
CASSIGGVGNEQFF
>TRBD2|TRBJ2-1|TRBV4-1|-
TGCGCCAGCAGCCCGGGACTAGGGATGGTCGGTGAGCAGTTCTTC
CASSPGLGMVGEQFF
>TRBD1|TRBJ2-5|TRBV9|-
TGTGCCAGCAGCGCTGGGGACAGCCAAGAGACCCAGTACTTC
CASSAGDSQETQYF
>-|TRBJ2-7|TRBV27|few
TGTGCCAGCAGTTTATACGGGGACGAGCAGTACTTC
CASSLYGDEQYF
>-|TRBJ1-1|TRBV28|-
TGTGCCAGCAGCGCGGTGGGAACCGAAGCTTTCTTT
CASSAVGTEAFF
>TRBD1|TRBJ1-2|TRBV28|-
TGTGCCAGCAATCCTTGGGCAGGGGGACGAGGCTACACCTTC
CASNPWAGGRGYTF
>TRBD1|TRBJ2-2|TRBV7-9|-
TGTGCCAGCAGGGGGACAGGGTCCACCGGGGAGCTGTTTTTT
CASRGTGSTGELFF
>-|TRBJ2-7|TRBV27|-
TGTGCCAGCAGTCCTCACGTGGGGGGGGCGCTTCGCGAGCAGTACTTC
CASSPHVGGALREQYF
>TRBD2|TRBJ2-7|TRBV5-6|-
TGTGCCAGCAGCTGGGGTATAGCGGGGAGCTCCTACGAGCAGTACTTC
CASSWGIAGSSYEQYF
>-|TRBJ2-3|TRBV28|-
TGTGCCAGCAGTTTCCCAGGGGTTTACGGCACAGATACGCAGTATTTT
CASSFPGVYGTDTQYF
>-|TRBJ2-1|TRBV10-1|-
TGCGCCAGCAGTGAACCGGGACTGCGGGATGAGCAGTTCTTC
CASSEPGLRDEQFF
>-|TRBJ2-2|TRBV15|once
TGTGCCACCAGCCCCGGTCGGCCCGGGGAGCTGTTTTTT
CATSPGRPGELFF
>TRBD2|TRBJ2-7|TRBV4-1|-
TGCGCCAGCAGCCAAGGTTGGGCTAGCGGGATCGACGAGCAGTACTTC
CASSQGWASGIDEQYF
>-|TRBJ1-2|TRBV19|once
TGTGCCAGTACTACGGGACCGGGGCCTGGCTACACCTTC
CASTTGPGPGYTF
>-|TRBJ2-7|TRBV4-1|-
TGCGCCAGCAGCCAAAAGGAGTTGGAGTGGGCGGAAGCTGGCCACGAGCAGTACTTC
CASSQKELEWAEAGHEQYF
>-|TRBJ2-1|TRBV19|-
TGTGCCACGTGGGGGGGCCCCACCTACAATGAGCAGTTCTTC
CATWGGPTYNEQFF
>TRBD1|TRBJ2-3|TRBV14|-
TGTGCCAGCAGCGCGAGGACAGGCCTATCCCAGGATACGCAGTATTTT
CASSARTGLSQDTQYF
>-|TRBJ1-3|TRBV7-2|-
TGTGCCAGCAGCTTAGAGTTCGCTGGAAACACCATATATTTT
CASSLEFAGNTIYF
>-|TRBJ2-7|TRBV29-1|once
TGCAGCGTTCGTAATCCGGGACCGAAGGGACCCTACGAGCAGTACTTC
CSVRNPGPKGPYEQYF